These 28 T cell receptor beta chains came from one sample sequenced in a study of Graves' ophthalmopathy and Graves' hyperthyroidism. The authors amplified TCR beta CDR3 regions, and they did so from RNA transcripts for repertoire sequencing. HTBI primers were used in a first-round RT-PCR, which preceded a second-round multiplex PCR. Using its own MiXCR run on the multiplex PCR reads, TCRdb lists one record per CDR3 protein. The sample consists of approximately 700,000 distinct CDR3 sequences, approximately 40% of them appearing once. Sequenced sample: peripheral blood. The receptors originated from an adult man with Graves' ophthalmopathy.

This clonotype has a count of ten or more. This chain links TRBV2 with TRBJ2-7; D ambiguous. The CDR3 extends over 14 amino acids. Germline assignment: CDR1 SNHLY and CDR2 FYNNEI. V was trimmed by 6 bases and J by 0 bases, leaving 12 bases between them. CDR3 nucleotide sequence: TGTGCCAGCAGCCTTCCTTTGGACTCCTACGAGCAGTACTTC. It encodes CASSLPLDSYEQYF.

This clonotype was seen a handful of times. One end of the junction fails to match germline, which may point to a read error. The CDR3 spells CASSQVVVAGANVLTF. CDR3 nucleotide sequence: TGCGCCAGCAGCCAAGTCGTAGTTGCTGGGGCCAACGTCCTGACTTTC. The gene calls are TRBV5-5 and TRBJ2-6; D remains unclear. The CDR3 runs 16 residues. Germline-derived CDR1 and CDR2 are SGHKS and YYEKEE (reference sequence). Filled out from reference TRBV5-5 and TRBJ2-6, the complete variable domain reads DAGVTQSPTHLIKTRGQQVTLRCSPISGHKSVSWYQQVLGQGPQFIFQYYEKEERGRGNFPDRFSARQFPNYSSELNVNALLLGDSALYLCASSQVVVAGANVLTFGAGSRLTVL.

In its sample, this clonotype was seen a few times. The chain recombines TRBV6-5 with TRBJ1-6; tentative D call: TRBD1 (5 bases). Germline-derived CDR1 and CDR2 are MNHEY and SVGAGI. Trimming left V 5 bases short and J 0 bases short, with 11 bases between. The CDR3 runs to 16 residues. The CDR3 protein is CASSGEGSSYNSPLHF. DNA of the CDR3: TGTGCCAGCAGTGGTGAGGGGAGCTCCTATAATTCACCCCTCCACTTT.

This sequence joins TRBV7-9 and TRBJ2-5, with D perhaps matching TRBD1 or TRBD2 (6 bases each). Germline-derived CDR1 and CDR2 are SEHNR and FQNEAQ (reference sequence). CDR3 length: 16 residues. V lost 5 bases, J lost 5 bases, and 21 bases lay in between. The CDR3 sequence: CASSPEVRGRMETQYF. DNA for the CDR3: TGTGCCAGCAGCCCGGAGGTACGGGGGCGGATGGAGACCCAGTACTTC.

The chain employs TRBV12-3 or TRBV12-4 and TRBJ1-6; tentatively, D is TRBD1 (6 bases). The CDR3 totals 13 residues. V was trimmed by 6 bases and J by 7 bases, leaving 10 bases between them. CDR3 coding DNA: TGTGCCAGCAGCCAGAGGGGGAATTCACCCCTCCACTTT. This codes for CASSQRGNSPLHF.

The gene calls are TRBV4-2 and TRBJ2-2; perhaps TRBD1 as D (6 bases). Germline CDR1 reads LGHNA; CDR2 reads YNFKEQ. Trimming removed 7 bases from V and 3 bases from J, with 12 bases in between. The CDR3 is 14 amino acids. CDR3 nucleotides: TGTGCCAGCACCCGAGGGGGAGACACCGGGGAGCTGTTTTTT. Protein sequence: CASTRGGDTGELFF.

This clonotype was observed a handful of times. This rearrangement joins TRBV7-8 to TRBJ2-7; D call uncertain. Trimming left V 2 bases short and J 1 base short, with 9 bases between. The CDR3 totals 14 residues. The germline V gene has CDR1 SGHVS and CDR2 FQNEAQ. CDR3 in amino acids: CASSLSLQSYEQYF. Written as DNA, the CDR3 is TGTGCCAGCAGCTTAAGTTTACAGTCCTACGAGCAGTACTTC.

To note about this clonotype: A junction boundary mismatches the germline segment, possibly from a read error. The chain links TRBV10-3 to TRBJ2-7, with 11 nucleotides matching TRBD1. The CDR3 covers 18 residues. CDR1 and CDR2 from the germline V gene are ENHRY and SYGVKD. CDR3 in amino acids: CASSLSRQGTGGHYEQYF. The DNA for the CDR3 is TGTGCCAGCAGTTTATCACGTCAAGGGACAGGGGGGCACTACGAGCAGTACTTC.

This clonotype has a single count. The junction shows a germline mismatch at one end, possibly a read error. This chain links TRBV15 with TRBJ2-7; D might be TRBD1 (5 bases). The CDR3 covers 14 residues. CDR1 is LNHNV, CDR2 YYDKDF, per germline (reference sequence). DNA of the CDR3: TGTGCCAGCAGCTCCGAGGACACTCCCTACGAGCAGTACTTC. This sequence encodes CASSSEDTPYEQYF. The whole variable domain, filled in from reference TRBV15 and TRBJ2-7, reads DAMVIQNPRYQVTQFGKPVTLSCSQTLNHNVMYWYQQKSSQAPKLLFHYYDKDFNNEADTPDNFQSRRPNTSFCFLDIRSPGLGDTAMYLCASSSEDTPYEQYFGPGTRLTVT.

In this sample, this clonotype turned up many times. The chain combines TRBV20-1 with TRBJ1-1; tentative D call: TRBD1 (5 bases). CDR1 DFQATT and CDR2 SNEGSKA come from the germline V gene (reference sequence). The CDR3 is made up of 15 amino acids. V was clipped by 0 bases and J by 0 bases, with 11 bases between them. CDR3 loop: CSAREEGQMNTEAFF. CDR3 DNA: TGCAGTGCTAGAGAGGAGGGGCAAATGAACACTGAAGCTTTCTTT.

This clonotype was recorded once. The V and J genes are TRBV2 and TRBJ2-7; 7 bases fit TRBD1. V trimming: 10 bases; J trimming: 1 base; junction bases outside the gene matches: 4. The CDR3 contains 12 residues. Germline-derived CDR1 and CDR2 are SNHLY and FYNNEI. CDR3 nucleotide sequence: TGTGCCACCTGGGACAGTTCCTACGAGCAGTACTTC. Its translation: CATWDSSYEQYF. Combining the CDR3 with reference TRBV2 and TRBJ2-7 gives the whole variable domain EPEVTQTPSHQVTQMGQEVILRCVPISNHLYFYWYRQILGQKVEFLVSFYNNEISEKSEIFDDQFSVERPDGSNFTLKIRSTKLEDSAMYFCATWDSSYEQYFGPGTRLTVT.

This clonotype was observed many times. The genes are TRBV10-3 and TRBJ1-3, with a possible D match to TRBD1 (5 bases). CDR1 is ENHRY and CDR2 is SYGVKD in the germline V gene. Deletions cut 7 bases from V and 0 bases from J, with 13 bases between. The CDR3 runs to 15 residues. Written as DNA, the CDR3 is TGTGCCATCAAGGAGGGGTCCTTCTCTGGAAACACCATATATTTT. This sequence encodes CAIKEGSFSGNTIYF.

The table lists this clonotype with many counts. The chain is built from TRBV19 and TRBJ1-5, with 8 bases aligning to TRBD1. Germline loops: CDR1 LNHDA, CDR2 SQIVND (reference sequence). J was trimmed by 1 base and V by 3 bases; bases with no gene match: 5. The length of the CDR3 is 16 residues. Written as DNA, the CDR3 is TGTGCCAGTAGTATCCAGGGGGCTGTGAGCAATCAGCCCCAGCATTTT. Protein product: CASSIQGAVSNQPQHF.

This clonotype was counted ten times or more. The chain employs TRBV7-9 and TRBJ2-7; tentatively, D is TRBD1 (6 bases). The germline V gene has CDR1 SEHNR and CDR2 FQNEAQ (reference sequence). V lost 6 bases and J 3 bases, leaving 15 bases between the germline ends. CDR3 length: 14 residues. CDR3 in DNA: TGTGCCAGCAGATCCGGGACACAGAACTACGAGCAGTACTTC. Protein product: CASRSGTQNYEQYF.

Worth noting for this clonotype: Mismatch with germline at one junction end may stem from a read error. CDR3 loop: CAISPGQEHF. CDR3 DNA: TGTGCCATCAGCCCTGGACAGGAGCACTTC. V gene TRBV10-3 combines with J gene TRBJ2-7, with 7 bases fitting TRBD1. The CDR3 runs 10 residues. The V gene's germline CDR1 is ENHRY and CDR2 SYGVKD.

The rearrangement links TRBV28 to TRBJ2-7; D is uncertain. Germline V gene data show CDR1 as MDHEN and CDR2 as SYDVKM. The CDR3 extends over 12 amino acids. V was cut by 6 bases and J by 2 bases, with 8 bases left in between. The CDR3 region is CASSALTYEQYF. The DNA for the CDR3 is TGTGCCAGCAGCGCCTTGACCTACGAGCAGTACTTC.

V gene TRBV9 combines with J gene TRBJ1-6, with 7 bases matching TRBD1. The CDR3 covers 17 residues. After removal of 4 bases from V and 0 bases from J, the junction contained 7 bases not matched to a gene. CDR1 SGDLS and CDR2 YYNGEE come from the germline V gene. The CDR3, as DNA: TGTGCCAGCAGCCAGGGGGGAAGGAGCTCCTATAATTCACCCCTCCACTTT. Its protein product is CASSQGGRSSYNSPLHF.

This clonotype has a handful of counts. The chain employs TRBV6-5 and TRBJ2-6, with 11 nucleotides matching TRBD2. CDR1 is MNHEY and CDR2 is SVGAGI in the germline V gene. V lost 6 bases and J lost 1; bases outside the gene matches: 5. There are 17 residues in the CDR3. This CDR3 reads CASRPLAGVSGANVLTF. CDR3 coding DNA: TGTGCCAGCAGACCACTAGCGGGAGTGTCTGGGGCCAACGTCCTGACTTTC.

V gene TRBV4-3 combines with J gene TRBJ2-7; 10 nucleotides agree with TRBD1. Germline CDR1 is LGHNA and CDR2 is YSLEER. J was trimmed by 6 bases and V by 6 bases; bases with no gene match: 5. The CDR3 has 13 residues. The CDR3 is CASRGQGRSEQYF. The CDR3 nucleotides read TGCGCCAGCAGGGGACAGGGGAGGTCCGAGCAGTACTTC.

The J gene is TRBJ2-2, the V gene TRBV25-1, with D possibly matching TRBD2 (7 bases). This CDR3 is 14 amino acids long. Germline V gene lookup returns CDR1 MGHDK and CDR2 SYGVNS. Deletions cut 11 bases from V and 4 bases from J, with 17 bases between. The CDR3: CAWRAGASTGELFF. The CDR3 bases are TGTGCCTGGCGTGCGGGGGCGAGCACCGGGGAGCTGTTTTTT.

This clonotype was seen many times. This chain uses TRBV2 with TRBJ1-2, with 7 bases matching TRBD1. Per the germline V gene, CDR1 is SNHLY and CDR2 is FYNNEI. V shed 1 base and J 8 bases; nucleotides not matched to a gene: 7. The CDR3 is 14 amino acids. DNA for the CDR3: TGTGCCAGCAGTGAAGGGACAGGTCCCGGAGGCTACACCTTC. Its protein is CASSEGTGPGGYTF.

The chain employs TRBV20-1 and TRBJ2-7; 9 bases are a match to TRBD1. The CDR3 covers 12 residues. The V gene's germline CDR1 is DFQATT and CDR2 SNEGSKA (reference sequence). V was clipped by 6 bases and J by 3 bases; unmatched bases: 3. CDR3: CSAGTGHYEQYF. CDR3 coding DNA: TGCAGTGCCGGGACAGGGCACTACGAGCAGTACTTC.

This clonotype has ten or more counts. The chain uses TRBV25-1 and TRBJ2-5; 12 bases fit TRBD2. The V gene end was trimmed by 3 bases and the J gene end by 4 bases; junction bases not matched to a gene: 6. CDR3 size: 16 residues. Per germline, CDR1 MGHDK and CDR2 SYGVNS. This CDR3 is CASSELAGGLRETQYF. The CDR3 nucleotides are TGTGCCAGCAGTGAGCTAGCGGGAGGGCTTCGAGAGACCCAGTACTTC.

This clonotype has at least ten counts. In DNA form, the CDR3 reads TGTGCCAGCAGCCTATGGTCCGGGACGCAGCCCTACGAGCAGTACTTC. It specifies CASSLWSGTQPYEQYF. The V call is TRBV7-2, the J call TRBJ2-7; D tentatively fits TRBD1 or TRBD2 (5 bases each). The germline gives CDR1 SGHTA, CDR2 FQGNSA. V lost 5 bases and J lost 2, with 19 bases in between. This CDR3 region has 16 residues.

V gene TRBV25-1 combines with J gene TRBJ1-2; D unclear. The CDR3 loop spans 17 amino acids. Germline V CDR1 and CDR2: MGHDK, SYGVNS. The V end was cut by 6 bases, the J end by 0 bases, with 20 bases between. The CDR3: CASSAGLGHRANYGYTF. The CDR3 nucleotides are TGTGCCAGCAGCGCCGGGTTAGGGCATCGAGCTAACTATGGCTACACCTTC.

This rearrangement joins TRBV25-1 to TRBJ1-4, with D perhaps matching TRBD1 (5 bases). The CDR3 has 17 residues. The V gene lost 4 bases and the J gene lost 2 bases, with 17 bases spanning the gap. The germline V gene has CDR1 MGHDK and CDR2 SYGVNS. In DNA, the CDR3 is TGTGCCAGCAGTGCTAGAGATGTCCGGGGGACTAATGAAAAACTGTTTTTT. Its protein product is CASSARDVRGTNEKLFF.

The chain has TRBV2 and TRBJ2-7; 8 nucleotides match TRBD2. The J segment lost 0 bases and the V segment lost 6 bases, leaving 10 bases of the junction unmatched. This CDR3 has 16 amino acids. Germline V gene sequence: CDR1 SNHLY, CDR2 FYNNEI. The CDR3 DNA reads TGTGCCAGCAGCCAAGATCGCGGGGGGTGCTCCTACGAGCAGTACTTC. It encodes CASSQDRGGCSYEQYF.

This clonotype was seen only a few times. V gene TRBV7-9 combines with J gene TRBJ1-2; no definite D call. The CDR3 sequence is 13 residues long. The V end lost 6 bases, the J end lost 7 bases, and 15 bases lay between the germline ends. Germline V gives CDR1 SEHNR, CDR2 FQNEAQ (reference sequence). The CDR3 sequence is CASSYGSRSGYTF. CDR3 DNA sequence: TGTGCCAGCAGTTATGGCAGTCGAAGTGGCTACACCTTC.